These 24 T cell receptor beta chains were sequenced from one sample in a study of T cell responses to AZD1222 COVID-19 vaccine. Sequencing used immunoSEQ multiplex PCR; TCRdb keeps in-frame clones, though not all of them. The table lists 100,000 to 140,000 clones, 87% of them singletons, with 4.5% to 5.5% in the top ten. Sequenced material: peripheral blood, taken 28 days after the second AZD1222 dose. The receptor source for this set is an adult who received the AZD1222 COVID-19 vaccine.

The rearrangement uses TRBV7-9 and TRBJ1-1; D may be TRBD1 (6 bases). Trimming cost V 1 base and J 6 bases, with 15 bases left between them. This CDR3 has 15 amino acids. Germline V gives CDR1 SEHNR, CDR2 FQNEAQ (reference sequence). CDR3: CASSLVSAGAAEAFF. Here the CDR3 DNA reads TGTGCCAGCAGCTTAGTTTCGGCAGGGGCGGCTGAAGCTTTCTTT.

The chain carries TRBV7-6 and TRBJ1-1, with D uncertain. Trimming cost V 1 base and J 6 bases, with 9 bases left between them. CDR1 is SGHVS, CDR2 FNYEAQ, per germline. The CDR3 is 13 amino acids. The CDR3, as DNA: TGTGCCAGCAGCTTAGGAGAGCAGGCTGAAGCTTTCTTT. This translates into CASSLGEQAEAFF. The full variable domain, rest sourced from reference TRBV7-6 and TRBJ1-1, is GAGVSQSPRYKVTKRGQDVALRCDPISGHVSLYWYRQALGQGPEFLTYFNYEAQQDKSGLPNDRFSAERPEGSISTLTIQRTEQRDSAMYRCASSLGEQAEAFFGQGTRLTVV.

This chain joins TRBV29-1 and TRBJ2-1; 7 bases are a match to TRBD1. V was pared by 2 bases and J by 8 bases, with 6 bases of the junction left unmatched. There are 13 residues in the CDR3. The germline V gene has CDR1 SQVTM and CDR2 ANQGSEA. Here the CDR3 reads CSVEPDRAYEQFF. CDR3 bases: TGCAGCGTTGAACCCGACAGGGCATATGAGCAGTTCTTC.

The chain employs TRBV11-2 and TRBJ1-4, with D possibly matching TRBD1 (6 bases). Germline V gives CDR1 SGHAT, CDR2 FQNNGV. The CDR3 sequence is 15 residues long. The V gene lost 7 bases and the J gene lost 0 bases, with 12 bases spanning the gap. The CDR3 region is CASKLGQSTNEKLFF. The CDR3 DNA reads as TGTGCCAGCAAACTCGGACAGTCAACTAATGAAAAACTGTTTTTT.

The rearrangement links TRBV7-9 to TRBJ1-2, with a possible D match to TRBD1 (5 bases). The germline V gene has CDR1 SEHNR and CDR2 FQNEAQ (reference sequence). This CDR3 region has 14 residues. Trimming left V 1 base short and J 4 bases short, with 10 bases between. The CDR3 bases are TGTGCCAGCAGCTTAGAGGGACGGGGCTATGGCTACACCTTC. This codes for CASSLEGRGYGYTF.

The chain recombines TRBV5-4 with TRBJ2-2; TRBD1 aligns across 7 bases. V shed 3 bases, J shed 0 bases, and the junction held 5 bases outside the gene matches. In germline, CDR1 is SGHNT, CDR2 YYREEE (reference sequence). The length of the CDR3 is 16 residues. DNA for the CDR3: TGTGCCAGCAGCTCAGGGACAGCCGCGAACACCGGGGAGCTGTTTTTT. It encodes CASSSGTAANTGELFF.

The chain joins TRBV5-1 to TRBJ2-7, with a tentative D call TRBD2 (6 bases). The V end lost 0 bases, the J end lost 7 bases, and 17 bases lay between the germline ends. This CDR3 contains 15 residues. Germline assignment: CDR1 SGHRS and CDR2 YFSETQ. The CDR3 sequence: CASSLVFPGEGEQYF. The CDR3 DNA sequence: TGCGCCAGCAGCTTGGTATTCCCGGGAGAGGGTGAGCAGTACTTC.

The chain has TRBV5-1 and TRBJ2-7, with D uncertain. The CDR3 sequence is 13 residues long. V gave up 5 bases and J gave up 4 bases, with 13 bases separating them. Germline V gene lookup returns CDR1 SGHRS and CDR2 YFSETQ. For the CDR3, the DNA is TGCGCCAGCAGACCTTCTGACGTGTACGAGCAGTACTTC. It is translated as CASRPSDVYEQYF.

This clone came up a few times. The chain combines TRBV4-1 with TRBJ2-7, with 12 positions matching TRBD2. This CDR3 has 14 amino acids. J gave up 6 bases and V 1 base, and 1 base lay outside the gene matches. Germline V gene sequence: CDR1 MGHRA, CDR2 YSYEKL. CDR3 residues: CASSQVGLAGEQYF. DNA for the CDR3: TGCGCCAGCAGCCAAGTGGGACTAGCGGGCGAGCAGTACTTC.

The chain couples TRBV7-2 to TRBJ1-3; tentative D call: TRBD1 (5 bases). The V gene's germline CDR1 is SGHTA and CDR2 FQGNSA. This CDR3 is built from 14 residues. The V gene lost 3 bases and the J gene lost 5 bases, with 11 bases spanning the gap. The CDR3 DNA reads TGTGCCAGCAGCTTGGCAGGGTCTAGAAACACCATATATTTT. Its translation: CASSLAGSRNTIYF.

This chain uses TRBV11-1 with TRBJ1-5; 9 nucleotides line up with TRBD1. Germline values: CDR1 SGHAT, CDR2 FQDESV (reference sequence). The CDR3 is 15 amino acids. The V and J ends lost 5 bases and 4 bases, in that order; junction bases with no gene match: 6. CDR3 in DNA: TGTGCCAGCAGCCCGGAGGGGACAGGGAATCAGCCCCAGCATTTT. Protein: CASSPEGTGNQPQHF.

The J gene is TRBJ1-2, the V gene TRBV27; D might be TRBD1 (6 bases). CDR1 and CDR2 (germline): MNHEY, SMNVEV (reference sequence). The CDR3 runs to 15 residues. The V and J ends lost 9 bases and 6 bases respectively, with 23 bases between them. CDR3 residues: CASLTRQETTDGYTF. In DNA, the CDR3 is TGTGCCAGTCTTACTCGACAGGAAACAACGGATGGCTACACCTTC.

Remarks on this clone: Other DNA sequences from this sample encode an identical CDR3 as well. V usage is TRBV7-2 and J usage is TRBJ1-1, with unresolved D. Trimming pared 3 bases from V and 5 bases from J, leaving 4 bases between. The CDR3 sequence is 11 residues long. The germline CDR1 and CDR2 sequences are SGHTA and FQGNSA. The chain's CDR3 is CASSFRTEAFF. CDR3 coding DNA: TGTGCCAGCAGCTTTCGTACTGAAGCTTTCTTT.

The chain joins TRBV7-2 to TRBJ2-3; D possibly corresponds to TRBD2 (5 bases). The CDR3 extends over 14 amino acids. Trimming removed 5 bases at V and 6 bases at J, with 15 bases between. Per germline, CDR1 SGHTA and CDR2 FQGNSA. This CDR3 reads CASSQSLASDTQYF. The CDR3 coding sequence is TGTGCCAGCAGCCAAAGCCTAGCTTCTGATACGCAGTATTTT.

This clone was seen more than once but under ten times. As DNA, the CDR3 is TGCGCCAGCAGCCAAGAGCCTCCGGGGGCTGACGAGCAGTACTTC. Encoded protein: CASSQEPPGADEQYF. The genes are TRBV4-1 and TRBJ2-7; perhaps D is TRBD1 or TRBD2 (6 bases each). Germline V gives CDR1 MGHRA, CDR2 YSYEKL. The V and J ends lost 0 bases and 5 bases respectively, with 14 bases between them. This CDR3 comprises 15 residues.

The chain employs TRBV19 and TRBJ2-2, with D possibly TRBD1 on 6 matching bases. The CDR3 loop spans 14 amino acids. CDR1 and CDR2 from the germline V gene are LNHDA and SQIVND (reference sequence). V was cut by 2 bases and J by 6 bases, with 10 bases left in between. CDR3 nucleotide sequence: TGTGCCAGTAGTATACACAGGGTGCCCGGGGAGCTGTTTTTT. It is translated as CASSIHRVPGELFF. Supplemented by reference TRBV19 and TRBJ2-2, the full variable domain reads DGGITQSPKYLFRKEGQNVTLSCEQNLNHDAMYWYRQDPGQGLRLIYYSQIVNDFQKGDIAEGYSVSREKKESFPLTVTSAQKNPTAFYLCASSIHRVPGELFFGEGSRLTVL.

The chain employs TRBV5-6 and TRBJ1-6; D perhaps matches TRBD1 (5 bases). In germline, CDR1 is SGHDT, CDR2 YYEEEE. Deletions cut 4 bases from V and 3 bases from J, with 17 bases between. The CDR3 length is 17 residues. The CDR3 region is CASSLGHSGSYNSPLHF. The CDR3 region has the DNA TGTGCCAGCAGCCTCGGACACTCGGGCAGCTATAATTCACCCCTCCACTTT.

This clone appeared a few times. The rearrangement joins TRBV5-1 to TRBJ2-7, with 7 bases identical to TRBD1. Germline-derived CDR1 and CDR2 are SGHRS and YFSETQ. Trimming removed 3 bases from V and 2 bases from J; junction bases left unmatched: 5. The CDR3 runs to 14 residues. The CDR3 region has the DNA TGCGCCAGCAGCTCCGGGACAGTGACCTACGAGCAGTACTTC. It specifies CASSSGTVTYEQYF.

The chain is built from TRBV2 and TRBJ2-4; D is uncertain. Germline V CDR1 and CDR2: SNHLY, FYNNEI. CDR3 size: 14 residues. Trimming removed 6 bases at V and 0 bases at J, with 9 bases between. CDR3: CASRAESAKNIQYF. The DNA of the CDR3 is TGTGCCAGCAGGGCGGAGTCAGCCAAAAACATTCAGTACTTC. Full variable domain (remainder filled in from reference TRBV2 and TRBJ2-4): EPEVTQTPSHQVTQMGQEVILRCVPISNHLYFYWYRQILGQKVEFLVSFYNNEISEKSEIFDDQFSVERPDGSNFTLKIRSTKLEDSAMYFCASRAESAKNIQYFGAGTRLSVL.

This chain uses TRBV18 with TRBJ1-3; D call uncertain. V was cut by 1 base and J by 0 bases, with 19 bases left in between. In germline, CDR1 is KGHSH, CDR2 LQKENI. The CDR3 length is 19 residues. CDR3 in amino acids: CASSPRSAGNFGSGNTIYF. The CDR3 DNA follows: TGTGCCAGCTCACCACGATCGGCAGGCAACTTCGGCTCTGGAAACACCATATATTTT.

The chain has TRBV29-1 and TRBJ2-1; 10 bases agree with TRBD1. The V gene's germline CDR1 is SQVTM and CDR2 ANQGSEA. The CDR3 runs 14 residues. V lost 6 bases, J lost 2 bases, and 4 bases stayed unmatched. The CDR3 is CSVGDRGPYNEQFF. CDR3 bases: TGCAGCGTGGGGGACAGGGGACCCTACAATGAGCAGTTCTTC.

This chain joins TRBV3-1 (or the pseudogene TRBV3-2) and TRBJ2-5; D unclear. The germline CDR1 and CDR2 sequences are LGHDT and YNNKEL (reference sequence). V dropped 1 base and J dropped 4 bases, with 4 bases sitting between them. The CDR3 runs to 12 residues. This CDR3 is CASSQVVETQYF. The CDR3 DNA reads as TGTGCCAGCAGCCAAGTAGTAGAGACCCAGTACTTC.

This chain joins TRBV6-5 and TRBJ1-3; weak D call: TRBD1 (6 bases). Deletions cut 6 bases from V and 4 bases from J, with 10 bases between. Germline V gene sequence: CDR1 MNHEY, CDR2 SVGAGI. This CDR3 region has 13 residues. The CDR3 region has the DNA TGTGCCAGCAGCGCTACAGGGGGAAACACCATATATTTT. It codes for CASSATGGNTIYF.

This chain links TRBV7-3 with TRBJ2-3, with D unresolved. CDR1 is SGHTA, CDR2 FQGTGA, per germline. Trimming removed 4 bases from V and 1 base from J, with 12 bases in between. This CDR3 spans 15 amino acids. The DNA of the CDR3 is TGTGCCAGCAGCTCGTCCCCCTACGGCACAGATACGCAGTATTTT. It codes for CASSSSPYGTDTQYF.